Following are 20 T cell receptor beta chains from one sample sequenced in a study of T cells in Graves' hyperthyroidism and ophthalmopathy. TCR beta CDR3 regions were amplified from RNA transcripts. HTBI primers drove first-round RT-PCR of the TCR CDR3. Using its own MiXCR run on the multiplex PCR reads, TCRdb lists one record per CDR3 protein. The profile shows hundreds of thousands of distinct CDR3 sequences, about 38% of them singletons. The sequenced sample consisted of blood. These receptors were collected from a man aged 18-30 years with Graves' hyperthyroidism.

In this sample, this clonotype turned up many times. The chain joins TRBV20-1 to TRBJ1-5; D not certain. The length of the CDR3 is 12 residues. Trimming cost V 1 base and J 8 bases, with 9 bases left between them. In germline, CDR1 is DFQATT, CDR2 SNEGSKA (reference sequence). The CDR3 DNA follows: TGCAGTGCTAGAGGGGTGGGCGAGCCCCAGCATTTT. Translation: CSARGVGEPQHF.

This clonotype was recorded a few times. The gene calls are TRBV4-2 and TRBJ1-1; no clear D gene. Germline CDR1 reads LGHNA; CDR2 reads YNFKEQ. Between the trimmed V and J ends, which lost 0 bases and 1 base, there was a span of 9 bases. There are 15 residues in the CDR3. The CDR3 here is CASSQELSANTEAFF. The CDR3 nucleotides are TGTGCCAGCAGCCAAGAACTCAGCGCGAACACTGAAGCTTTCTTT.

V is TRBV5-1 and J is TRBJ1-3; 12 nucleotides match TRBD1. The ends lost 4 bases at V and 6 bases at J; junction bases unmatched: 11. The germline CDR1 and CDR2 sequences are SGHRS and YFSETQ. This CDR3 has 17 residues. This CDR3 reads CASSIRPGQGAQNTIYF. Here the CDR3 DNA reads TGCGCCAGCAGCATTCGCCCGGGACAGGGGGCTCAAAACACCATATATTTT.

In its sample, this clonotype was seen a few times. This chain uses TRBV2 with TRBJ1-4; D perhaps matches TRBD1 (6 bases). Germline-derived CDR1 and CDR2 are SNHLY and FYNNEI. This CDR3 comprises 17 residues. The V end lost 4 bases, the J end lost 0 bases, and 15 bases lay between the germline ends. This CDR3 reads CASSARDTVATNEKLFF. DNA of the CDR3: TGTGCCAGCAGTGCCCGGGACACCGTTGCAACTAATGAAAAACTGTTTTTT.

This clonotype has a handful of counts. The chain recombines TRBV20-1 with TRBJ1-1, with TRBD1 as a possible D gene (6 bases). This CDR3 region has 12 residues. V lost 5 bases, J lost 4 bases, and 11 bases lay in between. The germline CDR1 and CDR2 sequences are DFQATT and SNEGSKA (reference sequence). CDR3 in amino acids: CSARGGATEAFF. The CDR3 DNA is TGCAGTGCTCGAGGGGGGGCCACTGAAGCTTTCTTT.

This clonotype was seen many times. The chain uses TRBV2 and TRBJ1-5; unclear D gene. The CDR3 extends over 14 amino acids. Germline assignment: CDR1 SNHLY and CDR2 FYNNEI. Trimming stripped 4 bases from V and 5 bases from J, with 12 bases between. CDR3 in DNA: TGTGCCAGCAGTGGAGTGGGTATGGATCAGCCCCAGCATTTT. It specifies CASSGVGMDQPQHF. Drawing the rest from reference TRBV2 and TRBJ1-5, the complete variable domain is EPEVTQTPSHQVTQMGQEVILRCVPISNHLYFYWYRQILGQKVEFLVSFYNNEISEKSEIFDDQFSVERPDGSNFTLKIRSTKLEDSAMYFCASSGVGMDQPQHFGDGTRLSIL.

This clonotype showed up many times. V is TRBV7-9 and J is TRBJ2-7; 8 bases match TRBD1. The CDR3 totals 11 residues. Germline trimming cut 8 bases from V and 4 bases from J; bases unmatched to any gene: 1. Germline CDR1 SEHNR, CDR2 FQNEAQ (reference sequence). CDR3: CASGQGYEQYF. The CDR3 nucleotides are TGTGCCAGCGGACAGGGATACGAGCAGTACTTC.

This sequence joins TRBV24-1 and TRBJ2-6; D gene ambiguous. The CDR3 is made up of 17 amino acids. Germline V gene data show CDR1 as KGHDR and CDR2 as SFDVKD. Trimming removed 11 bases at V and 4 bases at J, with 23 bases between. In DNA form, the CDR3 reads TGTGCCAGCATGGATGTCGGCGTTACGCGGGGGGCCAACGTCCTGACTTTC. Translated: CASMDVGVTRGANVLTF.

This clonotype was observed a handful of times. CDR3 DNA: TGTGCCAGCAGGACAGTTACCTACGAGCAGTACTTC. Protein: CASRTVTYEQYF. This chain links TRBV2 with TRBJ2-7, with D perhaps matching TRBD1 (5 bases). V shed 6 bases and J shed 2 bases, with 8 bases lying between them. Germline-derived CDR1 and CDR2 are SNHLY and FYNNEI. CDR3 length: 12 amino acids. The whole variable domain, remainder taken from reference TRBV2 and TRBJ2-7, is EPEVTQTPSHQVTQMGQEVILRCVPISNHLYFYWYRQILGQKVEFLVSFYNNEISEKSEIFDDQFSVERPDGSNFTLKIRSTKLEDSAMYFCASRTVTYEQYFGPGTRLTVT.

A single count supports this clonotype. A much larger clone lies a single base off, so this may be a read error. The gene calls are TRBV7-3 and TRBJ1-4; D uncertain. The CDR3 contains 18 residues. The germline V gene encodes CDR1 SGHTA and CDR2 FQGTGA. CDR3 DNA: TGCGCCAGCAGCCAAGATAGTTTGGAGGGAGCAACTAATGAAAAACTGTTTTTT. Translated, it gives CASSQDSLEGATNEKLFF. Using reference TRBV7-3 and TRBJ1-4 for the parts outside the CDR3, the full variable domain is GAGVSQTPSNKVTEKGKYVELRCDPISGHTALYWYRQSLGQGPEFLIYFQGTGAADDSGLPNDRFFAVRPEGSVSTLKIQRTERGDSAVYLCASSQDSLEGATNEKLFFGSGTQLSVL.

On this clonotype itself: A much bigger clone sits one base away, suggesting this may be a read error. This chain connects TRBV7-6 to TRBJ1-4; D is unresolved. This CDR3 contains 14 residues. The V gene's germline CDR1 is SGHVS and CDR2 FNYEAQ. The CDR3 nucleotides are TGTGCCAGCAGCTCAGCGGACCCAAATGAAGAACTGTTTTTT. The encoded protein is CASSSADPNEELFF.

The chain is built from TRBV19 and TRBJ2-2; 9 bases are a match to TRBD1. The ends lost 7 bases at V and 0 bases at J; junction bases unmatched: 6. Germline CDR1 is LNHDA and CDR2 is SQIVND (reference sequence). The CDR3 totals 16 residues. The CDR3 sequence: CASKRGDRANTGELFF. In nucleotides, the CDR3 is TGTGCCAGTAAACGAGGGGACAGGGCGAACACCGGGGAGCTGTTTTTT.

Ten or more counts support this clonotype. The CDR3 sequence: CASSYPGGTEAFF. CDR3 in DNA: TGTGCCAGCAGCTACCCAGGGGGAACTGAAGCTTTCTTT. The chain has TRBV6-5 and TRBJ1-1; 7 nucleotides match TRBD1. Germline values: CDR1 MNHEY, CDR2 SVGAGI. The junction had 6 bases not matched to a gene; V was cut back by 6 bases and J by 5 bases. The CDR3 length is 13 residues.

In its sample, this clonotype was seen once. An end of the junction does not agree with germline; a read error may underlie this. This chain uses TRBV29-1 with TRBJ2-6; TRBD1 matches 8 bases. Germline lookup yields CDR1 SQVTM and CDR2 ANQGSEA. This CDR3 has 12 residues. The CDR3 sequence: CSVEDRANVLTF. In DNA form, the CDR3 reads TGCAGCGTTGAGGACAGGGCAAACGTCCTGACTTTC.

The chain is built from TRBV4-1 and TRBJ2-5; 7 positions agree with TRBD2. The V gene end was trimmed by 6 bases and the J gene end by 4 bases; junction bases not matched to a gene: 8. Germline V gene lookup returns CDR1 MGHRA and CDR2 YSYEKL. This CDR3 contains 14 residues. The chain's CDR3 is CASSPLWGGETQYF. Written as DNA, the CDR3 is TGCGCCAGCAGTCCTCTATGGGGGGGAGAGACCCAGTACTTC.

A remark on this clonotype: A much larger clonotype is one base distant, so this may be a read error. The genes are TRBV24-1 and TRBJ2-2; no clear D gene. This CDR3 is built from 12 residues. Germline CDR1 is KGHDR and CDR2 is SFDVKD. V lost 8 bases, J lost 7 bases, and 10 bases lay in between. The CDR3 protein is CATTTGRGELFF. In DNA form, the CDR3 reads TGTGCCACCACGACGGGTCGCGGGGAGCTGTTTTTT.

The chain uses TRBV7-9 and TRBJ2-2, with a weak D call TRBD2 (7 bases). Germline lookup yields CDR1 SEHNR and CDR2 FQNEAQ (reference sequence). The V gene lost 1 base and the J gene lost 4 bases, with 13 bases spanning the gap. This CDR3 has 16 amino acids. CDR3 nucleotides: TGTGCCAGCAGCTTAGACTCGGGGGGCCCCACCGGGGAGCTGTTTTTT. It encodes CASSLDSGGPTGELFF. The variable domain in full, completed from reference TRBV7-9 and TRBJ2-2, reads DTGVSQNPRHKITKRGQNVTFRCDPISEHNRLYWYRQTLGQGPEFLTYFQNEAQLEKSRLLSDRFSAERPKGSFSTLEIQRTEQGDSAMYLCASSLDSGGPTGELFFGEGSRLTVL.

The V call is TRBV2, the J call TRBJ1-4, with 7 bases fitting TRBD1. The V gene's germline CDR1 is SNHLY and CDR2 FYNNEI. With 3 bases clipped from V and 7 bases from J, the junction kept 14 bases outside the gene matches. This CDR3 is 17 amino acids long. The CDR3 loop reads CASSDGSRGGVGEKLFF. CDR3 coding DNA: TGTGCCAGCAGTGATGGTAGCAGGGGGGGAGTTGGTGAAAAACTGTTTTTT.

V gene TRBV7-8 combines with J gene TRBJ2-2; no definite D call. The CDR3 runs to 15 residues. The germline V and J ends were trimmed by 1 base and 6 bases, with 12 bases remaining between them. CDR1 and CDR2 from the germline V gene are SGHVS and FQNEAQ. CDR3 region: CASSLVASPAGELFF. CDR3 nucleotide sequence: TGTGCCAGCAGCTTAGTGGCCTCCCCGGCCGGGGAGCTGTTTTTT.

The rearrangement uses TRBV19 and TRBJ1-1, with 9 bases that match TRBD1. Germline values: CDR1 LNHDA, CDR2 SQIVND (reference sequence). The V and J ends lost 4 bases and 8 bases, in that order; junction bases with no gene match: 8. This CDR3 comprises 14 residues. The CDR3 is CASSKQGAPPEAFF. The CDR3 region has the DNA TGTGCCAGTAGTAAACAGGGGGCGCCTCCCGAAGCTTTCTTT.